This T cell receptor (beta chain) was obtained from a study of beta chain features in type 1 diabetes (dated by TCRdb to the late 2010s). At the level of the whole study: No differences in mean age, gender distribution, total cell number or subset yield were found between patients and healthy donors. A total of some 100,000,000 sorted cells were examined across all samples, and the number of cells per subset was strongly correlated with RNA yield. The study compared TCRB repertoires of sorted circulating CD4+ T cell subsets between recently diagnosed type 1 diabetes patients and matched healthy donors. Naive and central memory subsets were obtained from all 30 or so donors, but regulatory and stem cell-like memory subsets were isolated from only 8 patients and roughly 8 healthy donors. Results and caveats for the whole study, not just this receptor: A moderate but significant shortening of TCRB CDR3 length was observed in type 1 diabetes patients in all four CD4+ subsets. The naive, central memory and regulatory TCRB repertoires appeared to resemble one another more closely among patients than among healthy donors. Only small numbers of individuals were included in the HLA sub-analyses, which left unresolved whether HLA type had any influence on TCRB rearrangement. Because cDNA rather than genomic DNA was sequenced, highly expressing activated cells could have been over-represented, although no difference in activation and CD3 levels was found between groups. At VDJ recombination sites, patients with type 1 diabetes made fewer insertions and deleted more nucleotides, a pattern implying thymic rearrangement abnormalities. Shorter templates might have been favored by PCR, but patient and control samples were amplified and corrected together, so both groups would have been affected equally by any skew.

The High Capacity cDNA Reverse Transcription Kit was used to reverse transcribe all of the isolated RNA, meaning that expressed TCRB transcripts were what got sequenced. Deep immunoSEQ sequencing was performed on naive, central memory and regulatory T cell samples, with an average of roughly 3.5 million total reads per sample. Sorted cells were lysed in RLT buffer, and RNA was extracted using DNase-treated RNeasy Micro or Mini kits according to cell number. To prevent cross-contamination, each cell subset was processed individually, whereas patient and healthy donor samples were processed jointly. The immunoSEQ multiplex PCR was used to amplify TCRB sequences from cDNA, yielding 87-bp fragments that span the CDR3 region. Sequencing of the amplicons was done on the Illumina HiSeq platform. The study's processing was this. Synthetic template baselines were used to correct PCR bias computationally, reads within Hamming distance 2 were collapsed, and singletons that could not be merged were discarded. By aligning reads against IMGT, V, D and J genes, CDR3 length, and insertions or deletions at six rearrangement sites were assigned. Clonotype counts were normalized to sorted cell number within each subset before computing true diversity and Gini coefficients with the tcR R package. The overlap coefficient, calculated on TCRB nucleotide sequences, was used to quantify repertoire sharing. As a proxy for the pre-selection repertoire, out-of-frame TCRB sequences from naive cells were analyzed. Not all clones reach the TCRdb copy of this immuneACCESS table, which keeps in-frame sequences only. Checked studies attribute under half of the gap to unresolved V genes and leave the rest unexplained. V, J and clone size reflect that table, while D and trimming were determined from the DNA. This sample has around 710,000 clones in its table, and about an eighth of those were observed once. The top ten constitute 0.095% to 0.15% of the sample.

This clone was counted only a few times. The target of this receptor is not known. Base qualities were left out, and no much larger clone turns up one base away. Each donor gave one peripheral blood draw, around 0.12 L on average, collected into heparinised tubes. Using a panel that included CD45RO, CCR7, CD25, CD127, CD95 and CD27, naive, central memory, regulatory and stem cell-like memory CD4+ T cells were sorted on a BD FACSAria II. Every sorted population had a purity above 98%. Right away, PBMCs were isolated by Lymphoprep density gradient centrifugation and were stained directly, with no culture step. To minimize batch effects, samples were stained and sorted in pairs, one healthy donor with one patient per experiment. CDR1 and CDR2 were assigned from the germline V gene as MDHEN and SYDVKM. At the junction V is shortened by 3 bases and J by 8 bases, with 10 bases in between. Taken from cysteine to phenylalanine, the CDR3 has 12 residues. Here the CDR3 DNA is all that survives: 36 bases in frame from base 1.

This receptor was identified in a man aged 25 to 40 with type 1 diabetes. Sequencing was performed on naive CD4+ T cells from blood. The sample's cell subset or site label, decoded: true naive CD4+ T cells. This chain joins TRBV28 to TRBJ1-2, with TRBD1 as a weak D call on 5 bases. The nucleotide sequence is TGTGCCAGCAGTTTCTCCCAGGGCGGCTACACCTTC. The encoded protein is CASSFSQGGYTF.